One and the same sample provided the 28 T cell receptor beta chains below, sequenced in a study of T cell repertoires in cytomegalovirus infection. One entry per CDR3 protein results from TCRdb running MiXCR on the reads. The repertoire holds 340,000 or so distinct CDR3 sequences, with 20% to 30% as singletons. Their target antigens are unknown. The source material was cultured PBMCs, sampled from culture after CMV antigen stimulation. All receptors come from a human donor in good health (CMV status not recorded). Some clones in this sample may be carry-over from other donors' samples.

The rearrangement uses TRBV10-3 and TRBJ1-1; D gene unclear. The CDR3 spans 11 residues. Trimming removed 11 bases at V and 11 bases at J, with 18 bases between. Germline V lookup: CDR1 ENHRY, CDR2 SYGVKD. CDR3 DNA sequence: TGTGCCTCCGGCCGGGGTTTGGATGCTTTCTTT. Protein product: CASGRGLDAFF.

In its sample, this clonotype was seen a few times. In DNA form, the CDR3 reads TGTGCCAGCATCGGAGGGAACACAGATACGCAGTATTTT. This sequence encodes CASIGGNTDTQYF. The V gene is TRBV12-3 or TRBV12-4, the J gene TRBJ2-3, with a weak D call TRBD2 (6 bases). This CDR3 region has 13 residues. Trimming removed 7 bases at V and 2 bases at J, with 10 bases between.

This clonotype appeared a few times. V gene TRBV19 combines with J gene TRBJ2-7; 10 positions agree with TRBD2. The CDR3 is 15 residues long. Germline V gene sequence: CDR1 LNHDA, CDR2 SQIVND (reference sequence). V was pared by 6 bases and J by 2 bases, with 7 bases of the junction left unmatched. The CDR3 nucleotides read TGTGCCAGTAGGCCCTCCGGGACTAGCGCCTACGAGCAGTACGTC. It translates to CASRPSGTSAYEQYV.

The chain combines TRBV29-1 with TRBJ1-1; D might be TRBD1 (6 bases). The V end was cut by 0 bases, the J end by 4 bases, with 15 bases between. CDR3 length: 15 amino acids. Germline-derived CDR1 and CDR2 are SQVTM and ANQGSEA. The CDR3 coding sequence is TGCAGCGTTGAAGATCCCCGGGGGCTAATCACTGAAGCTTTCTTT. Translation: CSVEDPRGLITEAFF.

V gene TRBV7-4 combines with J gene TRBJ2-7; TRBD2 agrees at 8 bases. After removal of 1 base from V and 6 bases from J, the junction contained 8 bases not matched to a gene. The CDR3 covers 15 residues. From germline, CDR1 is SGHVT and CDR2 SQSDAQ. CDR3 nucleotides: TGTGCCAGCAGCTTAGGGAGCGGGAGTCCCGGCGAGCAGTACGTC. Protein sequence: CASSLGSGSPGEQYV.

In its sample, this clonotype was seen once. V is TRBV30 and J is TRBJ1-1; D gene uncertain. The CDR3 runs 12 residues. Per the germline V gene, CDR1 is GTSNPN and CDR2 is SVGIG (reference sequence). Trimming removed 3 bases at V and 2 bases at J, with 7 bases between. Here the CDR3 reads CAWSQLNTEAFF. The CDR3 DNA reads as TGTGCCTGGAGCCAGCTAAACACTGAAGCTTTCTTT.

The chain employs TRBV5-1 and TRBJ1-1; D ambiguous. Germline V gives CDR1 SGHRS, CDR2 YFSETQ. V was trimmed by 5 bases and J by 1 base, leaving 9 bases between them. CDR3 length: 13 amino acids. CDR3 in amino acids: CASRTNGNTEAFF. CDR3 nucleotides: TGCGCCAGCAGAACCAACGGGAACACTGAAGCTTTCTTT.

In this sample, this clonotype turned up a few times. The chain couples TRBV4-1 to TRBJ1-3; possibly TRBD1 for D (5 bases). This CDR3 is 16 amino acids long. Trimming took 0 bases from V and 0 from J, leaving 9 bases between them. Germline assignment: CDR1 MGHRA and CDR2 YSYEKL. CDR3 residues: CASSQDRGGSGNTIYF. The CDR3 DNA is TGCGCCAGCAGCCAAGACCGGGGGGGCTCTGGAAACACCATATATTTT.

The CDR3 reads CASSRFIGTDTQYF. CDR3 nucleotides: TGTGCCAGCAGCCGTTTTATAGGCACAGATACGCAGTATTTT. V usage is TRBV7-2 and J usage is TRBJ2-3; no clear D. The CDR3 totals 14 residues. Trimming left V 5 bases short and J 1 base short, with 10 bases between. Germline assignment: CDR1 SGHTA and CDR2 FQGNSA.

This clonotype was seen a handful of times. J is TRBJ2-1 and V is TRBV20-1; D is possibly TRBD2 (6 bases). Germline lookup yields CDR1 DFQATT and CDR2 SNEGSKA (reference sequence). The V end was cut by 3 bases, the J end by 4 bases, with 16 bases between. This CDR3 spans 15 amino acids. CDR3 sequence (DNA): TGCAGTGCTAGTTCTCCGGGAGTAACTTACAATGAGCAGTTCTTC. Amino acid sequence: CSASSPGVTYNEQFF.

This clonotype was picked up many times. One junction end disagrees with the germline gene, perhaps due to a read error. V gene TRBV7-9 combines with J gene TRBJ2-7; D call uncertain. In germline, CDR1 is SEHNR, CDR2 FQNEAQ (reference sequence). CDR3 size: 11 residues. CDR3 protein: CASSLGNMEDF. For the CDR3, the DNA is TGTGCCAGCAGCTTAGGAAACATGGAAGACTTC.

This sequence joins TRBV19 and TRBJ2-1; D uncertain. Germline CDR1 and CDR2: LNHDA and SQIVND (reference sequence). This CDR3 spans 12 amino acids. Trimming cost V 1 base and J 7 bases, with 5 bases left between them. This chain's CDR3 is CASSIVRNEQFF. The CDR3 DNA reads TGTGCCAGTAGTATAGTCAGGAATGAGCAGTTCTTC.

This clonotype was detected many times. The gene calls are TRBV7-2 and TRBJ2-2; no definite D call. Trimming cost V 4 bases and J 6 bases, with 12 bases left between them. This CDR3 is 14 amino acids long. Germline V lookup: CDR1 SGHTA, CDR2 FQGNSA. Written as DNA, the CDR3 is TGTGCCAGCAGCTCTGCAAGTGTCCCCGGGGAGCTGTTTTTT. It yields the protein CASSSASVPGELFF.

This clonotype is a singleton in its sample. The DNA of the CDR3 is TGTGCCAGCAGATTTTGGGGGCCTTACAATGAGCAGTTCTTC. It yields the protein CASRFWGPYNEQFF. The gene calls are TRBV6-2 or TRBV6-3 and TRBJ2-1; weak D call: TRBD1 (6 bases). The CDR3 length is 14 residues. The V gene's germline CDR1 is MNHEY and CDR2 SVGEGT. Between the trimmed V and J ends, which lost 6 bases and 4 bases, there was a span of 13 bases.

This clonotype was recorded many times. CDR3 in amino acids: CASSGALAVLTDTQYF. In DNA, the CDR3 is TGTGCCAGCAGTGGAGCCCTAGCGGTACTCACAGATACGCAGTATTTT. The chain carries TRBV12-3 or TRBV12-4 and TRBJ2-3, with TRBD2 matching over 7 bases. The length of the CDR3 is 16 residues. V shed 5 bases and J 2 bases; nucleotides not matched to a gene: 10.

The rearrangement links TRBV18 to TRBJ1-1; no firm D call. The CDR3 is made up of 13 amino acids. The V end lost 2 bases, the J end lost 5 bases, and 9 bases lay between the germline ends. The germline V gene encodes CDR1 KGHSH and CDR2 LQKENI. Here the CDR3 reads CASSPKLGTEAFF. In DNA form, the CDR3 reads TGTGCCAGCTCACCAAAACTTGGGACTGAAGCTTTCTTT.

This clonotype was seen a single time. The J gene is TRBJ2-5, the V gene TRBV28, with 7 bases aligning to TRBD1. Looked up from germline, CDR1 is MDHEN and CDR2 is SYDVKM. The CDR3 consists of 15 residues. J was trimmed by 6 bases and V by 3 bases; bases with no gene match: 10. This chain's CDR3 is CASSFRGQGDKTQYF. The CDR3 coding sequence is TGTGCCAGCAGTTTCCGAGGGCAGGGGGACAAGACCCAGTACTTC.

This clonotype was seen only a few times. The gene calls are TRBV6-2 or TRBV6-3 and TRBJ2-7; a weak D match, TRBD1 (5 bases). The germline V and J ends were trimmed by 2 bases and 0 bases, with 11 bases remaining between them. The CDR3 contains 15 residues. Per germline, CDR1 MNHEY and CDR2 SVGEGT. The CDR3 region is CASSYGQGFSYEQYF. The CDR3 coding sequence is TGTGCCAGCAGTTACGGCCAGGGATTCTCCTACGAGCAGTACTTC.

The chain joins TRBV6-1 to TRBJ2-2, with 7 bases identical to TRBD1. Losses at the gene ends were 8 bases for V and 7 bases for J; bases not matched to a gene: 10. CDR3 length: 14 amino acids. Germline lookup yields CDR1 MNHNS and CDR2 SASEGT. Written as DNA, the CDR3 is TGTGCCAGCTCAACGAGGGGGCGGCGCGGGGAGCTGTTTTTT. Translated: CASSTRGRRGELFF.

This clonotype occurred a few times. This chain uses TRBV28 with TRBJ1-6; 10 nucleotides line up with TRBD1. Germline CDR1 reads MDHEN; CDR2 reads SYDVKM. The CDR3 is 14 amino acids. The trim removed 3 bases at V and 10 bases at J, leaving 3 bases unmatched. The CDR3 DNA is TGTGCCAGCAGTTTGGGACAGGGGAGATCACCCCTCCACTTT. It yields the protein CASSLGQGRSPLHF.

The chain couples TRBV9 to TRBJ2-2, with 13 positions matching TRBD2. CDR3 length equals 16 residues. V was pared by 3 bases and J by 5 bases, with 4 bases of the junction left unmatched. The germline V gene has CDR1 SGDLS and CDR2 YYNGEE. CDR3 sequence reads: CASSGGTSGTTGELFF. The CDR3 DNA sequence: TGTGCCAGCAGCGGGGGGACTAGCGGGACGACCGGGGAGCTGTTTTTT.

This clonotype was seen ten or more times. The V gene is TRBV19, the J gene TRBJ2-7, with TRBD1 identical over 7 bases. J was trimmed by 2 bases and V by 0 bases; bases with no gene match: 13. This CDR3 has 18 residues. The germline V gene has CDR1 LNHDA and CDR2 SQIVND (reference sequence). The CDR3 DNA sequence: TGTGCCAGTAGTATAGACTCACCGGGACAGAGTCACACCTACGAGCAGTACGTC. Amino acid sequence: CASSIDSPGQSHTYEQYV.

This clonotype was counted at least ten times. The chain couples TRBV7-2 to TRBJ2-6; D remains unclear. This CDR3 is 14 amino acids long. Trimming pared 5 bases from V and 3 bases from J, leaving 8 bases between. CDR1 and CDR2 from the germline V gene are SGHTA and FQGNSA. The CDR3 is CASSQVGGANVLTF. The CDR3 bases are TGTGCCAGCAGCCAGGTCGGTGGGGCCAACGTCCTGACTTTC. Complete variable domain (other parts from reference TRBV7-2 and TRBJ2-6): GAGVSQSPSNKVTEKGKDVELRCDPISGHTALYWYRQSLGQGLEFLIYFQGNSAPDKSGLPSDRFSAERTGGSVSTLTIQRTQQEDSAVYLCASSQVGGANVLTFGAGSRLTVL.

This clonotype showed up just a few times. J is TRBJ1-2 and V is TRBV7-2; D perhaps matches TRBD1 (6 bases). V was clipped by 1 base and J by 6 bases, with 15 bases between them. There are 15 residues in the CDR3. The germline CDR1 and CDR2 sequences are SGHTA and FQGNSA. DNA of the CDR3: TGTGCCAGCAGCTTAGATCTATGGACAGAGCATGGCTACACCTTC. Protein sequence: CASSLDLWTEHGYTF.

CDR3 nucleotides: TGTGCCAGCAGTCTACTCAGGGTGGATGGCAATCAGCCCCAGCATTTT. This sequence encodes CASSLLRVDGNQPQHF. V gene TRBV27 combines with J gene TRBJ1-5, with a tentative D call TRBD1 (5 bases). This CDR3 comprises 16 residues. Trimming took off 5 bases at V and 2 bases at J, with 16 bases between the two ends. CDR1 and CDR2 (germline): MNHEY, SMNVEV (reference sequence).

This clonotype was detected ten times or more. V usage is TRBV6-1 and J usage is TRBJ2-7; the D gene is possibly TRBD2 (6 bases). This CDR3 spans 12 amino acids. With 7 bases removed from V and 2 bases from J, the gap between germline ends came to 9 bases. Germline V CDR1 and CDR2: MNHNS, SASEGT. The CDR3 loop is CASNGRTYEQYF. Here the CDR3 DNA reads TGTGCCAGCAACGGGAGAACCTACGAGCAGTACTTC.

The gene calls are TRBV2 and TRBJ2-7; TRBD2 matches 11 bases. In germline, CDR1 is SNHLY, CDR2 FYNNEI. This CDR3 has 16 residues. The V gene end was trimmed by 0 bases and the J gene end by 4 bases; junction bases not matched to a gene: 5. CDR3 in DNA: TGTGCCAGCAGTGAAGCTGGAGTAGCGGGAGGGTACGAGCAGTACTTC. It yields the protein CASSEAGVAGGYEQYF. Full variable domain (outside the CDR3, taken from reference TRBV2 and TRBJ2-7): EPEVTQTPSHQVTQMGQEVILRCVPISNHLYFYWYRQILGQKVEFLVSFYNNEISEKSEIFDDQFSVERPDGSNFTLKIRSTKLEDSAMYFCASSEAGVAGGYEQYFGPGTRLTVT.

The V gene is TRBV7-2, the J gene TRBJ2-6; D assignment may be TRBD1 or TRBD2 (5 bases each). The CDR3 consists of 15 residues. From germline, CDR1 is SGHTA and CDR2 FQGNSA. V was trimmed by 2 bases and J by 2 bases, leaving 7 bases between them. In DNA form, the CDR3 reads TGTGCCAGCAGCTTACAGGGACCTGGGGCCAACGTCCTGACTTTC. Translating it yields CASSLQGPGANVLTF.